This TCR beta chain was retrieved from a study of T cells expressing NK-cell markers. For the study at large: It was sorted CD3+CD56-NKG2C+, CD3+CD56+NKG2C- and CD3+CD56+NKG2C+ T cells that provided the TCR beta repertoires. Regarding the study as a whole: Once again these clonotypes came out on top in the CD3+CD56-NKG2C+ fraction of a few donors. Roughly six donors showed dominant NKG2C+ clonotypes comprising roughly 1.0-7.0% of their CD8+ T cells.

Germline CDR1 reads DFQATT; CDR2 reads SNEGSKA (reference sequence). There are 14 residues in the CDR3. Worth noting for this clonotype: What it recognizes is unknown.

One entry per CDR3 protein, without DNA, is what TCRdb gives after re-calling the 5' RACE reads. This sample's clone table lists under 500,000 distinct CDR3 sequences. The sequence was collected from a woman aged 18 to 75 in good health. The sample taken for sequencing was blood T cells: a sorted CD56 or NKG2C T cell subset, CD4+ or CD8+ T cells, or bulk PBMC T cells (not recorded which). This chain connects TRBV20-1 to TRBJ2-5. CDR3 sequence reads: CSAREPGRQETQYF.